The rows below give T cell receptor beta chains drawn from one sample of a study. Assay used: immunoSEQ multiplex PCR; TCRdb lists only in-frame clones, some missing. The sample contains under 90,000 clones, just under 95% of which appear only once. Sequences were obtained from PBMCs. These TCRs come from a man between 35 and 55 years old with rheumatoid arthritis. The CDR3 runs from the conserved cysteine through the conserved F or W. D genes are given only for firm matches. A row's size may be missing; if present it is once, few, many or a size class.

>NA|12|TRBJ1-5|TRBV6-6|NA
TGTGCCAGTAGGGAAGGCAATCAGCCCCAGCATTTT
CASREGNQPQHF
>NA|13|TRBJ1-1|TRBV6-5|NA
TGTGCCAGCAGCCTACAAGGGGGGGTCTGGGCTTTCTTT
CASSLQGGVWAFF
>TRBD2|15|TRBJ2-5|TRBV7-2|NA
TGTGCCAGCAGCTTAAGCGGGGGGTCCGGGGAGACCCAGTACTTC
CASSLSGGSGETQYF
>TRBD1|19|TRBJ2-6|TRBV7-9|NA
TGTGCCAGCAGCTCCCAGACAGGGTTAAAGTCGGGCGGGGCCAACGTCCTGACTTTC
CASSSQTGLKSGGANVLTF
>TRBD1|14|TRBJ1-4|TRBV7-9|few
TGTGCCAGCAGCCAGGGACAGGGAGGGGAAAAACTGTTTTTT
CASSQGQGGEKLFF
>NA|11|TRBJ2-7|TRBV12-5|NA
TGTGCTAGTGGTCTGCACAACGAGCAGTACTTC
CASGLHNEQYF
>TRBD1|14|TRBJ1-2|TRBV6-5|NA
TGTGCCAGCAGCCCGACAGGGTTCGGCTATGGCTACACCTTC
CASSPTGFGYGYTF
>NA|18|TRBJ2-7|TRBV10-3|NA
TGTGCCATCAGCGCTCGGTGGCAGACTACAGAGGAGTCCTACGAGCAGTACTTC
CAISARWQTTEESYEQYF
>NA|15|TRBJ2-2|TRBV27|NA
TGTGCCAGCAGTTTATTGCAGCTGAACACCGGGGAGCTGTTTTTT
CASSLLQLNTGELFF
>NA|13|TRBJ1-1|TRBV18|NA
TGTGCCAGCTCACCCGGGACGGAGCTCGAAGCTTTCTTT
CASSPGTELEAFF
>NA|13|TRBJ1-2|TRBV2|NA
TGTGCCAGCAGTGAAGTAGGGAACTATGGCTACACCTTC
CASSEVGNYGYTF
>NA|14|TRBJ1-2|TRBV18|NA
TGTGCCAGCTCACCACCAGGAAACTCCTATGGCTACACCTTC
CASSPPGNSYGYTF
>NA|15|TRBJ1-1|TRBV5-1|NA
TGCGCCAGCGCCAAGATTGGGCGCGGGGACACTGAAGCTTTCTTT
CASAKIGRGDTEAFF
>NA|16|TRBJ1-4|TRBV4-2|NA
TGTGCCACCACACCCTCACTTTCAGCAACTAATGAAAAACTGTTTTTT
CATTPSLSATNEKLFF
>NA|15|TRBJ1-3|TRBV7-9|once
TGTGCCAGCAGCTTACTCCGAGGGTCTGGAAACACCATATATTTT
CASSLLRGSGNTIYF
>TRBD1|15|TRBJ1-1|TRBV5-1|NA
TGCGCCAGCAGCAGGGACAGCCTACAAAACACTGAAGCTTTCTTT
CASSRDSLQNTEAFF
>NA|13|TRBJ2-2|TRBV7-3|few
TGTGCCAGCAGCTATACCTCGACCGGGGAGCTGTTTTTT
CASSYTSTGELFF
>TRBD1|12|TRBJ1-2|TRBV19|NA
TGTGCCAGCGAGGACAGGGGGTATGGCTACACCTTC
CASEDRGYGYTF
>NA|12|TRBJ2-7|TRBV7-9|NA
TGTGCCAGCAGCTTCCCCCAGGAGGAGCAGTACTTC
CASSFPQEEQYF
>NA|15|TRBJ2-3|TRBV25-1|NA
TGTGCCAGCAGTGAATCGAACAGGATTACAGATACGCAGTATTTT
CASSESNRITDTQYF
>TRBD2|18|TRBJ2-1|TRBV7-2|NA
TGTGCCAGCAGCCTTAGCCCGCCGGGACTAGCGGGAGAGTATGAGCAGTTCTTC
CASSLSPPGLAGEYEQFF
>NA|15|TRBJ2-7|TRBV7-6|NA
TGTGCCAGCAGCCCTAGGGGGGACACCATATACGAGCAGTACTTC
CASSPRGDTIYEQYF
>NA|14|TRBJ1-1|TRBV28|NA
TGTGCCAGCACCCTGGGGGGGAGGGGCACTGAAGCTTTCTTT
CASTLGGRGTEAFF
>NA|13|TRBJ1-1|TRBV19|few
TGTGCCAGTATAGGCAGGGTCGCCACTGAAGCTTTCTTT
CASIGRVATEAFF
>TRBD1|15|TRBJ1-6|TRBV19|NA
TGTGCCAGTAGTACCCTCGGGACAGGAGGGTCACCCCTCCACTTT
CASSTLGTGGSPLHF
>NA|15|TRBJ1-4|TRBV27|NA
TGTGCCAGCAGTTCCCGACAGTCCAGAGGTGAAAAACTGTTTTTT
CASSSRQSRGEKLFF
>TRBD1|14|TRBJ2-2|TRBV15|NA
TGTGCCACCAGGCCGGGACAGGGCCCCGGGGAGCTGTTTTTT
CATRPGQGPGELFF
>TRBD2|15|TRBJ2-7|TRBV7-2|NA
TGTGCCAGCAGCACCCAAACGGGGGGAGCCTACGAGCAGTACTTC
CASSTQTGGAYEQYF
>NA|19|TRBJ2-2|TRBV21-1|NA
TGTGCCAGCAGCAAAGCGTGGAGTTTCCGAATGTGGGACACCGGGGAGCTGTTTTTT
CASSKAWSFRMWDTGELFF
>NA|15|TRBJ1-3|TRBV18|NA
TGTGCCAGCTCACCAGGGGGGAACGCTGGAAACACCATATATTTT
CASSPGGNAGNTIYF
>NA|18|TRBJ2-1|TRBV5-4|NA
TGTGCCAGCAGCTTGAGGTGGAACTCCTTTACCTCCTACAATGAGCAGTTCTTC
CASSLRWNSFTSYNEQFF
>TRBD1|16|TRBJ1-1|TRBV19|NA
TGTGCCAGTAGTACGAGGGACAGGGGGATGAACACTGAAGCTTTCTTT
CASSTRDRGMNTEAFF
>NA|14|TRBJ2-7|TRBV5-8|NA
TGTGCCAGCAGCCCCCACCTCAATTCCTACGAGCAGTACTTC
CASSPHLNSYEQYF
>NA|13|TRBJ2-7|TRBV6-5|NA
TGTGCCAGCAGACCGGGGGGCCCCTACGAGCAGTACTTC
CASRPGGPYEQYF
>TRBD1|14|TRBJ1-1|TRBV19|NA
TGTGCCAGTAGTCCGGGACAGGGGTGGACTGAAGCTTTCTTT
CASSPGQGWTEAFF
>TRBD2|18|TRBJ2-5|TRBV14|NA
TGTGCCAGCAGCAGCCCACTAGCGGGACGACGAGGGTGGGAGACCCAGTACTTC
CASSSPLAGRRGWETQYF
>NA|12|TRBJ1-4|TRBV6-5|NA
TGTGCCAGCACTCAGACGGGCGAAAAACTGTTTTTT
CASTQTGEKLFF
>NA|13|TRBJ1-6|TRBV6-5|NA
TGTGCCAGCATCCAGGGACGGAATTCACCCCTCCACTTT
CASIQGRNSPLHF
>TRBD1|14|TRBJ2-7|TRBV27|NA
TGTGCCAGCAGCCCCGGGACAGGGGTTGGCGAGCAGTACTTC
CASSPGTGVGEQYF
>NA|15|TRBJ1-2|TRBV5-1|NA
TGCGCCAGCAGCTTGGCCAGCGGGGGGCAATATGGCTACACCTTC
CASSLASGGQYGYTF
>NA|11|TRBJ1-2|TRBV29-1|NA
TGCAGCGTTGGGGAGGACTATGGCTACACCTTC
CSVGEDYGYTF